A selection of T cell receptor beta chains follows, all from one sample in a study of Ad26.COV2.S vaccination and SARS-CoV-2 variants. TCRdb's table, derived via immunoSEQ multiplex PCR, lists solely in-frame clones and lacks some. The sample records about 680,000 clones, 80% to 90% being singletons. Sequencing was performed on peripheral blood, taken in a trial of Ad26.COV2.S vaccine versus placebo. Every receptor here comes from a person between 18 and 65 years old who received the Ad26.COV2.S COVID-19 vaccine or a placebo. Each CDR3 is given with its conserved first and last residue. D genes are given only for firm matches. For some rows the clone size is stated as once, few or many, or as a class when expanded; others skip it.

TRBV2,TRBJ1-4,few,TRBD1,CASIARDRGEKLFF,TGTGCCAGCATAGCCCGGGACAGGGGTGAAAAACTGTTTTTT
TRBV10-3,TRBJ2-1,-,-,CAIISSYNEQFF,TGTGCCATCATTTCCTCCTACAATGAGCAGTTCTTC
TRBV30,TRBJ2-3,-,TRBD2,CAWRQGQISGMTQYF,TGTGCCTGGAGACAGGGCCAGATTAGCGGGATGACGCAGTATTTT
TRBV19,TRBJ2-7,few,TRBD1,CASSSRDRGYEQYF,TGTGCCAGTAGTTCCCGGGACAGGGGCTACGAGCAGTACTTC
TRBV2,TRBJ1-2,-,TRBD1,CASRGQGVVYGYTF,TGTGCCAGCAGGGGACAGGGGGTAGTCTATGGCTACACCTTC
TRBV10-3,TRBJ1-1,-,-,CAISVGSEAFF,TGTGCCATCAGTGTGGGGTCTGAAGCTTTCTTT
TRBV5-4,TRBJ1-1,-,-,CASSLTRSNTEAFF,TGTGCCAGCAGCTTGACCAGGTCTAACACTGAAGCTTTCTTT
TRBV5-1,TRBJ2-7,-,TRBD1,CASSLAPVGTGGMYF,TGCGCCAGCAGCTTGGCCCCCGTCGGGACAGGGGGCATGTACTTC
TRBV6-5,TRBJ2-7,-,-,CASSSGSVGSEQYF,TGTGCCAGCAGCTCGGGGTCAGTAGGTAGCGAGCAGTACTTC
TRBV30,TRBJ2-3,few,TRBD1,CAWSRTGAGDTQYF,TGTGCCTGGAGTAGGACAGGGGCGGGGGATACGCAGTATTTT
TRBV2,TRBJ2-7,-,-,CASVEAVSSYEQYF,TGTGCCAGCGTCGAGGCGGTAAGCTCCTACGAGCAGTACTTC
TRBV4-2,TRBJ1-2,few,-,CASSSYYGYTF,TGTGCCAGCAGCTCGTACTATGGCTACACCTTC
TRBV6-2/TRBV6-3,TRBJ2-3,-,TRBD2,CASSPQPTSGSTDTQYF,TGTGCCAGCAGCCCTCAACCGACTAGCGGAAGCACAGATACGCAGTATTTT
TRBV4-2,TRBJ2-1,-,-,CASNSPPDEQFF,TGTGCCAGCAACTCGCCCCCCGATGAGCAGTTCTTC
TRBV29-1,TRBJ1-4,-,-,CSVDRLEPGEKLFF,TGCAGCGTTGATCGACTAGAGCCCGGGGAAAAACTGTTTTTT
TRBV18,TRBJ2-1,-,TRBD2,CASSPGSSGNNEQFF,TGTGCCAGCTCACCAGGCTCTAGCGGCAACAATGAGCAGTTCTTC
TRBV7-2,TRBJ1-6,-,-,CASNLGGSQAPLHF,TGTGCCAGCAACCTAGGAGGCAGTCAAGCACCCCTCCACTTT
TRBV5-1,TRBJ2-3,-,TRBD1,CASSSGQNTDTQYF,TGCGCCAGCAGCTCGGGACAGAACACAGATACGCAGTATTTT
TRBV24-1,TRBJ2-3,-,-,CATSDPRLSDTQYF,TGTGCCACCAGTGATCCCCGCCTATCAGATACGCAGTATTTT
TRBV19,TRBJ2-5,-,-,CASSSSRGETQYF,TGTGCCAGTAGTTCGTCCAGGGGCGAGACCCAGTACTTC